These 3 T cell receptor beta chains originate from one sample sequenced in a study of blood T cell repertoires in COVID-19. Measured with immunoSEQ multiplex PCR; TCRdb has only the in-frame clones, and not every one. The sample has fewer than 40,000 clones, roughly 88% seen once; the top ten hold approximately 32%. Sequenced material: peripheral blood. The receptors here all came from a man in his 70s with active COVID-19.

This clone has just one count. DNA of the CDR3: TGTGCCAGCACACTGCGGGCGGGAGGGCCGGTGAATGAGCAGTTCTTC. Amino acids: CASTLRAGGPVNEQFF. This rearrangement joins TRBV28 to TRBJ2-1; 9 nucleotides align to TRBD2. Germline V lookup: CDR1 MDHEN, CDR2 SYDVKM. The CDR3 spans 16 residues. Trimming at V came to 7 bases and at J to 7 bases, leaving 14 bases not matched to a gene.

This chain links TRBV6-5 with TRBJ2-5, with D possibly being TRBD2 (5 bases). V was cut by 8 bases and J by 5 bases, with 18 bases left in between. This CDR3 is 14 amino acids long. Germline CDR1 MNHEY, CDR2 SVGAGI. DNA of the CDR3: TGTGCCAGCCTCAGCGGATGGGGTTGGGAGACCCAGTACTTC. Protein product: CASLSGWGWETQYF.

The chain couples TRBV7-9 to TRBJ1-5; 10 positions match TRBD1. Germline-derived CDR1 and CDR2 are SEHNR and FQNEAQ (reference sequence). The CDR3 totals 13 residues. The V and J ends lost 7 bases and 5 bases, in that order; junction bases with no gene match: 2. The CDR3 DNA reads TGTGCCAGCACTGGACAGGGGGATCAGCCCCAGCATTTT. Translation: CASTGQGDQPQHF.